This entry lists 21 T cell receptor beta chains sequenced from one sample in a study of human T cells and chemical hapten exposure. TCRdb called the RACE reads again in MiXCR, with one record for every CDR3 protein. The sample holds 350,000 to 450,000 distinct CDR3 sequences; about 5.1% are singletons and the top ten take just over 2.5%. This sample's time point: pre-sensitization, week 0. Stated treatment: therapeutic diphenylcyclopropenone sensitization with weekly scalp DPC. Sample: whole blood, taken in connection with sensitization to the hapten diphenylcyclopropenone (DPC). The receptor source for this set is a woman aged 45-60 years with alopecia areata. Some clones in this sample may be carry-over from other donors' samples.

In this sample, this clonotype turned up many times. The chain has TRBV25-1 and TRBJ2-1; TRBD2 matches 10 bases. With 6 bases clipped from V and 9 bases from J, the junction kept 23 bases outside the gene matches. Germline lookup yields CDR1 MGHDK and CDR2 SYGVNS. The length of the CDR3 is 19 residues. Written as DNA, the CDR3 is TGTGCCAGCAGCCCTAGTTTATCGGGGACTAGCGTAAAAAGCGGTGAGCAGTTCTTC. It specifies CASSPSLSGTSVKSGEQFF.

This clonotype came up many times. This CDR3 is CSVEGATGDTYEQYF. CDR3 nucleotides: TGCAGCGTTGAAGGGGCGACAGGGGATACCTACGAGCAGTACTTC. The V call is TRBV29-1, the J call TRBJ2-7; 8 bases match TRBD1. V lost 1 base to trimming and J lost 2 bases; unmatched junction nucleotides: 7. Germline lookup yields CDR1 SQVTM and CDR2 ANQGSEA. CDR3 length: 15 residues.

This clonotype was picked up many times. The chain uses TRBV6-5 and TRBJ1-6; D is unclear. Germline values: CDR1 MNHEY, CDR2 SVGAGI. V gave up 0 bases and J gave up 9 bases, with 15 bases separating them. The CDR3 sequence is 16 residues long. This chain's CDR3 is CASSYSSSIPSSPLHF. In nucleotides, the CDR3 is TGTGCCAGCAGTTACTCGAGCAGCATCCCTAGTTCACCCCTCCACTTT.

In its sample, this clonotype was seen many times. This chain uses TRBV24-1 with TRBJ2-6; D remains ambiguous. Germline V gene sequence: CDR1 KGHDR, CDR2 SFDVKD. Trimming took 4 bases from V and 8 from J, leaving 8 bases between them. This CDR3 contains 13 residues. CDR3 in DNA: TGTGCCACCAGTGAGGCAGGTACCAACGTCCTGACTTTC. Its protein product is CATSEAGTNVLTF.

To note about this clonotype: A single base separates this from a much larger clone, so it may be a read error. The gene calls are TRBV3-1 and TRBJ2-2, with a weak D call TRBD2 (6 bases). CDR1 is LGHDT and CDR2 is YNNKEL in the germline V gene (reference sequence). The V end lost 0 bases, the J end lost 6 bases, and 8 bases lay between the germline ends. CDR3 size: 14 residues. CDR3 in amino acids: CASSQDGEAGELFF. The CDR3 DNA reads as TGTGCCAGCAGCCAAGACGGGGAGGCCGGGGAGCTGTTTTTT.

The V and J genes are TRBV20-1 and TRBJ2-1; 8 positions agree with TRBD2. Trimming took 1 base from V and 8 from J; bases not matched to a gene: 7. The CDR3 extends over 14 amino acids. Germline loops: CDR1 DFQATT, CDR2 SNEGSKA (reference sequence). The CDR3: CSARGQREYDEQFF. The CDR3 nucleotides are TGCAGTGCTAGAGGACAGCGGGAGTACGATGAGCAGTTCTTC.

This clonotype was seen at least ten times. The chain carries TRBV27 and TRBJ1-6; D is unclear. V was trimmed by 3 bases and J by 3 bases, leaving 3 bases between them. The CDR3 length is 13 residues. Germline V gene sequence: CDR1 MNHEY, CDR2 SMNVEV (reference sequence). The CDR3 sequence is CASSFVYNSPLHF. CDR3 sequence (DNA): TGTGCCAGCAGTTTCGTCTATAATTCACCCCTCCACTTT.

This clonotype appeared many times. This chain joins TRBV5-1 and TRBJ2-7, with TRBD2 as a possible D gene (5 bases). Germline V lookup: CDR1 SGHRS, CDR2 YFSETQ. Between the trimmed V and J ends, which lost 0 bases and 5 bases, there was a span of 6 bases. The CDR3 loop spans 12 amino acids. CDR3 DNA: TGCGCCAGCAGCTTGGTCGGGGACGAGCAGTACTTC. Protein sequence: CASSLVGDEQYF.

This clonotype came up a few times. The rearrangement joins TRBV5-1 to TRBJ2-5; 13 bases line up with TRBD2. The V gene's germline CDR1 is SGHRS and CDR2 YFSETQ. V lost 6 bases, J lost 2 bases, and 4 bases stayed unmatched. This CDR3 region has 15 residues. Here the CDR3 DNA reads TGCGCCAGCACCACTAGCGGGGGGGTTCAAGAGACCCAGTACTTC. This gives the protein CASTTSGGVQETQYF.

This clonotype occurred many times. This chain connects TRBV6-2 or TRBV6-3 to TRBJ1-5, with D hard to call. The CDR3 covers 13 residues. The germline V gene has CDR1 MNHEY and CDR2 SVGEGT. V dropped 4 bases and J dropped 6 bases, with 10 bases sitting between them. The CDR3 protein is CASSSQTAQPQHF. The DNA of the CDR3 is TGTGCCAGCAGTTCCCAGACGGCTCAGCCCCAGCATTTT.

In its sample, this clonotype was seen many times. The V and J genes are TRBV7-9 and TRBJ2-7; D may be TRBD2 (5 bases). Germline V gives CDR1 SEHNR, CDR2 FQNEAQ (reference sequence). This CDR3 is 14 amino acids long. V was trimmed by 3 bases and J by 2 bases, leaving 11 bases between them. This CDR3 reads CASSLPGKAYEQYF. CDR3 coding DNA: TGTGCCAGCAGCTTGCCGGGGAAGGCCTACGAGCAGTACTTC.

This clonotype showed up many times. The chain joins TRBV29-1 to TRBJ2-3; 8 bases are shared with TRBD1. J was trimmed by 0 bases and V by 7 bases; bases with no gene match: 6. This CDR3 region has 14 residues. From germline, CDR1 is SQVTM and CDR2 ANQGSEA. This CDR3 reads CSARQGPSTDTQYF. CDR3 nucleotides: TGCAGCGCGAGACAGGGGCCTAGCACAGATACGCAGTATTTT.

This clonotype has a handful of counts. This chain links TRBV6-5 with TRBJ2-1; 10 bases match TRBD2. With V trimmed by 5 bases and J by 5 bases, 6 bases remained unmatched. The CDR3 is 15 amino acids. CDR1 is MNHEY, CDR2 SVGAGI, per germline. The CDR3 loop reads CASSTGLAENNEQFF. The DNA for the CDR3 is TGTGCCAGCAGTACCGGACTAGCGGAGAACAATGAGCAGTTCTTC.

This clonotype was seen many times. The rearrangement joins TRBV12-3 or TRBV12-4 to TRBJ2-7; D unclear. This CDR3 is 12 amino acids long. Trimming stripped 5 bases from V and 4 bases from J, with 9 bases between. The DNA of the CDR3 is TGTGCCAGCAGTAACGACCTTTACGAGCAGTACTTC. Amino acid sequence: CASSNDLYEQYF.

DNA of the CDR3: TGCAGTGCTAGCCGAGTGACTAGCGGGGGAATAGATACGCAGTATTTT. Protein sequence: CSASRVTSGGIDTQYF. V and J are TRBV20-1 and TRBJ2-3; 12 bases are a match to TRBD2. With V trimmed by 3 bases and J by 5 bases, 9 bases remained unmatched. The CDR3 has 16 residues. The germline V gene has CDR1 DFQATT and CDR2 SNEGSKA (reference sequence).

This clonotype was picked up a small number of times. The V call is TRBV7-8, the J call TRBJ1-1; D is perhaps TRBD1 (5 bases). Germline V gene lookup returns CDR1 SGHVS and CDR2 FQNEAQ. The CDR3 is 14 residues long. Trimming pared 1 base from V and 7 bases from J, leaving 13 bases between. This CDR3 is CASSLGLTGGEAFF. The CDR3, as DNA: TGTGCCAGCAGCTTAGGTTTAACCGGGGGTGAAGCTTTCTTT.

V gene TRBV28 combines with J gene TRBJ1-1; D is perhaps TRBD1 (5 bases). CDR3 length: 12 residues. The V gene's germline CDR1 is MDHEN and CDR2 SYDVKM. V was shortened by 2 bases and J by 10 bases, with 11 bases between the two germline ends. The CDR3 sequence is CASSLRGTLAFF. The CDR3 nucleotides are TGTGCCAGCAGTTTACGGGGGACTCTAGCTTTCTTT.

Many counts were recorded for this clonotype. The chain couples TRBV7-9 to TRBJ2-3, with TRBD1 matching over 8 bases. The J segment lost 0 bases and the V segment lost 5 bases, leaving 7 bases of the junction unmatched. This CDR3 is 16 amino acids long. Germline V gives CDR1 SEHNR, CDR2 FQNEAQ (reference sequence). The chain's CDR3 is CASSRAGGYSTDTQYF. Here the CDR3 DNA reads TGTGCCAGCAGCCGGGCAGGGGGCTACAGCACAGATACGCAGTATTTT. Looking up the rest from reference TRBV7-9 and TRBJ2-3 gives the full variable domain: DTGVSQNPRHKITKRGQNVTFRCDPISEHNRLYWYRQTLGQGPEFLTYFQNEAQLEKSRLLSDRFSAERPKGSFSTLEIQRTEQGDSAMYLCASSRAGGYSTDTQYFGPGTRLTVL.

Ten or more counts support this clonotype. The rearrangement uses TRBV12-3 or TRBV12-4 and TRBJ2-7; 9 nucleotides align to TRBD1. With V trimmed by 3 bases and J by 7 bases, 4 bases remained unmatched. This CDR3 is built from 13 residues. CDR3 DNA sequence: TGTGCCAGCAGTTTCAACAGGGGGCAGGAGCAGTACTTC. This encodes CASSFNRGQEQYF.

The rearrangement uses TRBV6-6 and TRBJ2-1, with 9 bases matching TRBD1. Looked up from germline, CDR1 is MNHNY and CDR2 is SVGAGI (reference sequence). Losses at the gene ends were 4 bases for V and 14 bases for J; bases not matched to a gene: 9. This CDR3 contains 13 residues. The CDR3 DNA reads TGTGCCAGCAGTTTTCCCGGGACAGGGATGAAGTTCTTC. Translated: CASSFPGTGMKFF.

The CDR3 DNA reads TGTGCCAGCAGTTCCGTCGTGCCCGTGCGGGATACGCAGTATTTT. Its translation: CASSSVVPVRDTQYF. The chain links TRBV2 to TRBJ2-3; D not certain. Between the trimmed V and J ends, which lost 5 bases and 6 bases, there was a span of 18 bases. In germline, CDR1 is SNHLY, CDR2 FYNNEI. This CDR3 contains 15 residues.